What follows describes a single TCR beta chain. As yet, its antigen is unknown. Assay runs were performed at deep level. Every subset had its genomic DNA shared out evenly among several immunoSEQ plates. Sequencing of unsorted PBMC DNA was carried out using ten immunoSEQ deep assay plates. Libraries were prepared by immunoSEQ multiplex PCR; TCRdb keeps only in-frame clonotypes and omits some of them. Altogether about 480,000 clones are present, 75% to 80% being singletons, with the ten largest covering about 12%. Germline CDR1 is WSHSY and CDR2 is SAAADI. This CDR3 has 17 residues. V gave up 0 bases and J gave up 2 bases; unmatched junction bases: 3. This sample is part of a study of shared clonotypes between healthy human individuals. Study-level findings and limits: It was anticipated that sequencing depth would influence how many clonotypes donors shared.

The V and J genes are TRBV10-2 and TRBJ2-4; TRBD2 aligns across 11 bases. The specimen was PBMCs. The source of this sequence is a woman between 40 and 50 years old in good health. Some clones in this sample may be carry-over from other donors' samples. DNA for the CDR3: TGCGCCAGCAGTGAGTCCCTAGCGGGGGGATCCAAAAACATTCAGTACTTC. This codes for CASSESLAGGSKNIQYF.